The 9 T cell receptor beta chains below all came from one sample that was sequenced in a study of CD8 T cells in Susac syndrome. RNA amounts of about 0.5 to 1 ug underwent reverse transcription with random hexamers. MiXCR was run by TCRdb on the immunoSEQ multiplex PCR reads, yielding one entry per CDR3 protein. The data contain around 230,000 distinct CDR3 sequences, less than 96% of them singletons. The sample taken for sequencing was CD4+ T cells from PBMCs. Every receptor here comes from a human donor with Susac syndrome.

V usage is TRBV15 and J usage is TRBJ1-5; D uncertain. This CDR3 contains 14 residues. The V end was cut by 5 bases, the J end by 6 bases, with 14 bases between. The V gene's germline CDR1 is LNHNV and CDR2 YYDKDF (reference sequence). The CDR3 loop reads CATSELLKRQPQHF. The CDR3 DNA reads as TGTGCCACCAGCGAACTTTTAAAGCGTCAGCCCCAGCATTTT.

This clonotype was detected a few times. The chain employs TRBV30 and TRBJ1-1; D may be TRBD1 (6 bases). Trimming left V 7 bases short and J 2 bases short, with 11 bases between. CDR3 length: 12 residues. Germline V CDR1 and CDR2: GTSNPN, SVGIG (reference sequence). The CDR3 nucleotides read TGTGCCTCAAAACAGGGCAACACTGAAGCTTTCTTT. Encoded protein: CASKQGNTEAFF.

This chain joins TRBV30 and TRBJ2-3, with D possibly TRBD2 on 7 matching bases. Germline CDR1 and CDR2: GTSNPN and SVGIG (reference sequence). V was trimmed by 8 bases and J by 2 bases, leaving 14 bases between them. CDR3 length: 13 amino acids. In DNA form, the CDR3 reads TGTGCCGGGGGAGGGGGACCCACAGATACGCAGTATTTT. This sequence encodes CAGGGGPTDTQYF.

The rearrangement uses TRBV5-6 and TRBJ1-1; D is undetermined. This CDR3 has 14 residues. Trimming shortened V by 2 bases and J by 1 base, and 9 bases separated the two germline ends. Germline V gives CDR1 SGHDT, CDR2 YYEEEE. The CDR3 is CASSLMNRNTEAFF. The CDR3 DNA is TGTGCCAGCAGCTTAATGAACAGGAACACTGAAGCTTTCTTT.

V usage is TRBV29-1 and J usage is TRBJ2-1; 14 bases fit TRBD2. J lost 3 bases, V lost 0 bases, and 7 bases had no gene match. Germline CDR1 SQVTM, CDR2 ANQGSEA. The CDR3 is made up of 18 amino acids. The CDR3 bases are TGCAGCGTTGAAGATCTTGGGACTAGCGGGAGTGACTACAATGAGCAGTTCTTC. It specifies CSVEDLGTSGSDYNEQFF.

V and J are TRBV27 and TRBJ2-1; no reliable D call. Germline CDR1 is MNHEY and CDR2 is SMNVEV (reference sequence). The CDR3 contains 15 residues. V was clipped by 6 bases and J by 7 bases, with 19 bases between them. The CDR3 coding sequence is TGTGCCAGCAGCCCCCTAGGTATTCAGGCGAATGAGCAGTTCTTC. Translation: CASSPLGIQANEQFF.

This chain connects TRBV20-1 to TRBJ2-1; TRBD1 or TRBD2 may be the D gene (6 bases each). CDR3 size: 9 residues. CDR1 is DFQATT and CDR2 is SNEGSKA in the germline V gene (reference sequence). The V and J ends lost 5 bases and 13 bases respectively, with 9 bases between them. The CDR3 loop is CSAGGPQFF. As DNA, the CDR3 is TGCAGTGCTGGGGGGCCCCAGTTCTTC.

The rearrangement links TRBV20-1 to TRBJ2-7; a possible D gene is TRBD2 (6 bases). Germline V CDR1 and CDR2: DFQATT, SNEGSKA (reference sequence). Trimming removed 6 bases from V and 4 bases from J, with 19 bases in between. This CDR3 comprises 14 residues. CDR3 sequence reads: CSALRDSVLYEQYF. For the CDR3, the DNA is TGCAGTGCCCTCCGGGACTCCGTGTTGTACGAGCAGTACTTC.

The CDR3 reads CSVAEGTNTGELFF. CDR3 in DNA: TGCAGCGTTGCGGAGGGAACGAACACCGGGGAGCTGTTTTTT. This rearrangement joins TRBV29-1 to TRBJ2-2; maybe TRBD2 (6 bases). Germline CDR1 and CDR2: SQVTM and ANQGSEA. Trimming removed 4 bases at V and 0 bases at J, with 9 bases between. The length of the CDR3 is 14 residues.